Shown below are 3 T cell receptor beta chains from a single sample sequenced in a study of cytomegalovirus exposure and HLA in healthy donors. 13 Jbeta primers and 60 Vbeta primers were used for the PCR. Method: immunoSEQ multiplex PCR; TCRdb's copy keeps in-frame clones and lacks some. The sample contains approximately 160,000 clones, around 65% of which appear only once. Sequences were obtained from PBMCs. These receptors came from a woman aged 25 to 39 in good health and CMV-seropositive.

This chain links TRBV7-9 with TRBJ1-5; D is undetermined. CDR3 length: 12 residues. Germline CDR1 reads SEHNR; CDR2 reads FQNEAQ (reference sequence). V was cut by 1 base and J by 10 bases, with 8 bases left in between. CDR3 bases: TGTGCCAGCAGCTTAGACGGGGATCCCCAGCATTTT. Translating gives CASSLDGDPQHF.

This chain uses TRBV19 with TRBJ2-7; 8 bases fit TRBD2. Germline V gene sequence: CDR1 LNHDA, CDR2 SQIVND (reference sequence). V trimming: 6 bases; J trimming: 3 bases; junction bases outside the gene matches: 7. This CDR3 comprises 14 residues. CDR3 nucleotide sequence: TGTGCCAGTAGCGGAGCGGGAGCCCACTACGAGCAGTACTTC. It encodes CASSGAGAHYEQYF.

The genes are TRBV19 and TRBJ1-2; 8 positions match TRBD1. After removal of 7 bases from V and 3 bases from J, the junction contained 13 bases not matched to a gene. This CDR3 contains 16 residues. Germline V gene sequence: CDR1 LNHDA, CDR2 SQIVND (reference sequence). This chain's CDR3 is CASTLDDRGAYYGYTF. DNA of the CDR3: TGTGCCAGTACCCTTGATGACAGGGGCGCATACTATGGCTACACCTTC.